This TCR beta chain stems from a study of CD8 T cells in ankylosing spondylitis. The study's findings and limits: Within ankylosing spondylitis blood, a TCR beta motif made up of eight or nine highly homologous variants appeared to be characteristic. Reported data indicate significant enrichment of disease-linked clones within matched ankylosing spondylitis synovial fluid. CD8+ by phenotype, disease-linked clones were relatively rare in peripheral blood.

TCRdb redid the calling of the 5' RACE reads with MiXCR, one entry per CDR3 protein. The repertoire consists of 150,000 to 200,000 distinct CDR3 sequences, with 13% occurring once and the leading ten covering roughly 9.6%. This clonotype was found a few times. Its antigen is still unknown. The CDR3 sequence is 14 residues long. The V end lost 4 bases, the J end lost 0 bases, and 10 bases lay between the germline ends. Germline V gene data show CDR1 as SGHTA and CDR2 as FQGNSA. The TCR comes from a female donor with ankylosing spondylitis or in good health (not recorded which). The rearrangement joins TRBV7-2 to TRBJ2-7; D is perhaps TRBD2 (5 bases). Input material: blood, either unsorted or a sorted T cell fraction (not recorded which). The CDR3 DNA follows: TGTGCCAGCAGCTCACGGACTCGCTCCTACGAGCAGTACTTC. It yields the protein CASSSRTRSYEQYF.